The clone carrying this T cell receptor beta chain was detected a few times. The sample comes from a study of blood T cell repertoires in COVID-19. Study-wide context: Sites in the United States, Italy and Spain provided acute and convalescent COVID-19 samples.

Per the original data handling: Reference gene primers were amplified, and this amplification served to estimate nucleated cell counts. Only in-frame clones appear in the TCRdb table, and some are missing; sequencing was by immunoSEQ multiplex PCR. Clone size and the V and J calls come from that table; the DNA yielded D and trimming. Of around 30,000 clones listed, around 75% are singletons. V was shortened by 5 bases and J by 4 bases, with 14 bases between the two germline ends. CDR3 length: 14 amino acids. Looked up from germline, CDR1 is SEHNR and CDR2 is FQNEAQ (reference sequence). This clonotype originated in a man of 80 years or more with active or convalescent COVID-19. Input material: peripheral blood. The gene calls are TRBV7-9 and TRBJ1-2; D perhaps matches TRBD1 (6 bases). CDR3 bases: TGTGCCAGCAGCCCCGGGGGGGCGAGCTATGGCTACACCTTC. The encoded protein is CASSPGGASYGYTF.